This TCR beta chain is drawn from a study of CD4 and CD8 cells across lung adenocarcinoma regions. The CDR3 extends over 13 amino acids. Germline CDR1 SGHVS, CDR2 FNYEAQ. The J segment lost 10 bases and the V segment lost 1 base, leaving 4 bases of the junction unmatched. Localized lung adenocarcinoma, a non-small cell lung cancer, affected the donors. TCRdb reprocessed the PCR reads with MiXCR, giving one entry per CDR3 protein. The repertoire holds 6,700 or so distinct CDR3 sequences, with roughly half as singletons. By share of the sample, this clonotype is medium-sized. The source is a female donor with lung adenocarcinoma. The CD4 and CD8 labels of this study may be unreliable. The rearrangement uses TRBV7-6 and TRBJ2-1; 7 bases match TRBD1. Sequences were obtained from CD8+ T cells from the center of a lung tumor. In nucleotides, the CDR3 is TGTGCCAGCAGCTTAGTGCAGGGGGAAGAGCAGTTCTTC. Translation: CASSLVQGEEQFF.